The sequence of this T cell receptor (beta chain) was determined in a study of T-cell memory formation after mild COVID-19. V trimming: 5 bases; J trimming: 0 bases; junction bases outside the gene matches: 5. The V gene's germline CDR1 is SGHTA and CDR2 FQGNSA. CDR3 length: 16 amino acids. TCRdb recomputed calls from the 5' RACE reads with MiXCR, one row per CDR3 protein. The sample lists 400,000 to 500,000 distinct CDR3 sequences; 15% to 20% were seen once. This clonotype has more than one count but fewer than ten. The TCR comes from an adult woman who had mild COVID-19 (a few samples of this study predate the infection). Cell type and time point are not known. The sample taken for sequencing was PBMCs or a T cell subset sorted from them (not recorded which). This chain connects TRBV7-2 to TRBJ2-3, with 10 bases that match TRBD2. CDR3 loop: CASSVRAGGSTDTQYF. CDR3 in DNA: TGTGCCAGCAGCGTCCGAGCGGGAGGGAGCACAGATACGCAGTATTTT.